Below are 28 T cell receptor beta chains sequenced from a single sample in a study of T cell repertoires in cytomegalovirus infection. TCRdb independently ran MiXCR on the reads; one entry per CDR3 protein. The sample records about 490,000 distinct CDR3 sequences, 10% to 12% being singletons. Sequencing used PBMCs. Receptors were obtained from a human donor in good health (CMV status not recorded). Some clones in this sample may be carry-over from other donors' samples.

This clonotype was observed a few times. V usage is TRBV18 and J usage is TRBJ2-7; D gene ambiguous. This CDR3 has 14 amino acids. Germline-derived CDR1 and CDR2 are KGHSH and LQKENI. The germline V and J ends were trimmed by 4 bases and 1 base, with 11 bases remaining between them. CDR3 bases: TGTGCCAGCTCACAGGCAGGCTATTCCTACGAGCAGTACTTC. Encoded protein: CASSQAGYSYEQYF.

This clonotype was observed a handful of times. The chain couples TRBV2 to TRBJ1-4; 8 nucleotides match TRBD1. The germline CDR1 and CDR2 sequences are SNHLY and FYNNEI. The CDR3 is 13 residues long. V lost 8 bases and J lost 11; bases outside the gene matches: 10. CDR3 amino acids: CASQGALTEKLFF. CDR3 nucleotides: TGTGCCAGCCAGGGGGCCCTAACGGAGAAACTGTTTTTT.

This rearrangement joins TRBV20-1 to TRBJ2-3; TRBD2 aligns across 7 bases. Germline trimming cut 3 bases from V and 5 bases from J; bases unmatched to any gene: 8. The CDR3 spans 14 residues. Germline CDR1 DFQATT, CDR2 SNEGSKA (reference sequence). CDR3 amino acids: CSASGRETLDTQYF. CDR3 DNA: TGCAGTGCTAGCGGGCGGGAGACGCTAGATACGCAGTATTTT.

The chain recombines TRBV2 with TRBJ1-1; D remains unclear. Trimming removed 8 bases at V and 4 bases at J, with 14 bases between. The germline V gene encodes CDR1 SNHLY and CDR2 FYNNEI. The CDR3 has 13 amino acids. CDR3 loop: CASDKGRATEAFF. The CDR3 bases are TGTGCCAGCGATAAGGGCCGGGCCACTGAAGCTTTCTTT.

A note on this clonotype: A single base separates this from a much larger clone, so it may be a read error. V gene TRBV5-1 combines with J gene TRBJ2-6; 7 bases map to TRBD1. V lost 4 bases, J lost 0 bases, and 4 bases stayed unmatched. In germline, CDR1 is SGHRS, CDR2 YFSETQ. The CDR3 extends over 16 amino acids. In DNA, the CDR3 is TGCGCCAGCAGCCAAACAGGGGTCTCTGGGGCCAACGTCCTGACTTTC. This encodes CASSQTGVSGANVLTF.

This clonotype was detected ten times or more. This chain links TRBV7-2 with TRBJ1-5, with unresolved D. CDR3 length: 14 amino acids. With 0 bases removed from V and 1 base from J, the gap between germline ends came to 4 bases. CDR1 is SGHTA, CDR2 FQGNSA, per germline. For the CDR3, the DNA is TGTGCCAGCAGCTTAGCGGCCAGCAATCAGCCCCAGCATTTT. Amino acid sequence: CASSLAASNQPQHF.

This clonotype was counted many times. V usage is TRBV7-9 and J usage is TRBJ2-1; no reliable D call. The germline V and J ends were trimmed by 6 bases and 8 bases, with 8 bases remaining between them. The germline V gene has CDR1 SEHNR and CDR2 FQNEAQ (reference sequence). CDR3 length equals 11 residues. The CDR3 DNA reads TGTGCCAGCAGGCTCAAGGATGAGCAGTTCTTC. It encodes CASRLKDEQFF.

The rearrangement links TRBV2 to TRBJ2-7; no clear D gene. The CDR3 contains 15 residues. The V end was cut by 9 bases, the J end by 6 bases, with 24 bases between. From germline, CDR1 is SNHLY and CDR2 FYNNEI. The CDR3 DNA reads as TGTGCCAGTGCAGTCGGAGCCCCGGCCTCCCTCGAGCAGTACTTC. Protein sequence: CASAVGAPASLEQYF.

This clonotype has ten or more counts. The genes are TRBV10-3 and TRBJ2-1; 11 positions agree with TRBD2. This CDR3 has 15 residues. The V segment lost 10 bases and the J segment 5 bases; nucleotides outside the gene matches: 10. Germline assignment: CDR1 ENHRY and CDR2 SYGVKD. CDR3 amino acids: CATSAGTSGDNEQFF. The CDR3 DNA is TGTGCCACCAGCGCCGGGACTAGCGGCGACAATGAGCAGTTCTTC.

This clonotype was observed once. The rearrangement joins TRBV19 to TRBJ1-1; D is possibly TRBD1 (6 bases). V lost 3 bases and J 1 base, leaving 18 bases between the germline ends. CDR1 LNHDA and CDR2 SQIVND come from the germline V gene (reference sequence). This CDR3 contains 17 residues. The CDR3 is CASSIFQDSSPNTEAFF. Written as DNA, the CDR3 is TGTGCCAGTAGTATTTTCCAGGACAGCTCACCGAACACTGAAGCTTTCTTT.

This clonotype was counted many times. V and J are TRBV3-1 and TRBJ1-2, with D hard to call. The CDR3 loop spans 15 amino acids. Trimming shortened V by 0 bases and J by 8 bases, and 16 bases separated the two germline ends. The germline gives CDR1 LGHDT, CDR2 YNNKEL (reference sequence). CDR3 in amino acids: CASSQDTLLITGYTF. Written as DNA, the CDR3 is TGTGCCAGCAGCCAAGATACACTCCTCATTACGGGCTACACCTTC. The variable domain in full, with the rest retrieved from reference TRBV3-1 and TRBJ1-2, is DTAVSQTPKYLVTQMGNDKSIKCEQNLGHDTMYWYKQDSKKFLKIMFSYNNKELIINETVPNRFSPKSPDKAHLNLHINSLELGDSAVYFCASSQDTLLITGYTFGSGTRLTVV.

This clonotype was observed many times. The chain recombines TRBV6-1 with TRBJ2-1; 10 positions match TRBD1. The ends lost 5 bases at V and 5 bases at J; junction bases unmatched: 3. This CDR3 has 14 residues. The germline gives CDR1 MNHNS, CDR2 SASEGT. CDR3 in amino acids: CASSPDRGDNEQFF. The CDR3 bases are TGTGCCAGCAGTCCGGACAGGGGGGACAATGAGCAGTTCTTC.

This clonotype was seen a few times. The chain couples TRBV3-1 to TRBJ1-1; 8 nucleotides line up with TRBD1. CDR1 is LGHDT, CDR2 YNNKEL, per germline (reference sequence). V was pared by 3 bases and J by 2 bases, with 5 bases of the junction left unmatched. The CDR3 has 15 amino acids. In DNA form, the CDR3 reads TGTGCCAGCAGCCAGACCACAGGGGGTAACACTGAAGCTTTCTTT. This translates into CASSQTTGGNTEAFF.

This clonotype was seen many times. The rearrangement uses TRBV9 and TRBJ2-2; 9 bases align to TRBD2. CDR3 length equals 18 residues. Germline V CDR1 and CDR2: SGDLS, YYNGEE. J was trimmed by 7 bases and V by 0 bases; bases with no gene match: 13. CDR3 protein: CASSVVPLGLASNGELFF. For the CDR3, the DNA is TGTGCCAGCAGCGTAGTCCCACTCGGACTAGCGTCTAACGGGGAGCTGTTTTTT. The complete variable domain, with remaining parts taken from reference TRBV9 and TRBJ2-2, reads DSGVTQTPKHLITATGQRVTLRCSPRSGDLSVYWYQQSLDQGLQFLIQYYNGEERAKGNILERFSAQQFPDLHSELNLSSLELGDSALYFCASSVVPLGLASNGELFFGEGSRLTVL.

This clonotype was seen many times. This chain joins TRBV28 and TRBJ2-2; the match to TRBD1 covers 7 bases. The CDR3 is 16 residues long. CDR1 is MDHEN, CDR2 SYDVKM, per germline. Losses at the gene ends were 8 bases for V and 4 bases for J; bases not matched to a gene: 13. The CDR3 sequence is CASGLPGQLLTGELFF. CDR3 nucleotide sequence: TGTGCCAGCGGGCTTCCGGGACAGCTTCTCACCGGGGAGCTGTTTTTT.

This clonotype was counted between two and nine times. The V call is TRBV30, the J call TRBJ1-2; D not certain. Germline CDR1 is GTSNPN and CDR2 is SVGIG (reference sequence). V was cut by 5 bases and J by 5 bases, with 9 bases left in between. The CDR3 is 11 amino acids. The CDR3 DNA reads TGTGCCTGGTGGAGTGGGTATGGCTACACCTTC. The encoded protein is CAWWSGYGYTF.

The chain joins TRBV20-1 to TRBJ2-5; TRBD2 agrees at 7 bases. CDR3 length: 15 amino acids. Losses at the gene ends were 0 bases for V and 2 bases for J; bases not matched to a gene: 6. Germline CDR1 and CDR2: DFQATT and SNEGSKA (reference sequence). As DNA, the CDR3 is TGCAGTGCTAGAGATCTGACTAGCAGTCAAGAGACCCAGTACTTC. Its protein product is CSARDLTSSQETQYF.

This clonotype was recorded at least ten times. The gene calls are TRBV5-4 and TRBJ1-1, with 11 nucleotides matching TRBD1. V lost 8 bases to trimming and J lost 1 base; unmatched junction nucleotides: 1. The CDR3 is made up of 13 amino acids. The V gene's germline CDR1 is SGHNT and CDR2 YYREEE (reference sequence). This chain's CDR3 is CARGTGGNTEAFF. The CDR3 DNA follows: TGTGCCAGAGGGACAGGGGGGAACACTGAAGCTTTCTTT. Drawing the rest from reference TRBV5-4 and TRBJ1-1, the complete variable domain is ETGVTQSPTHLIKTRGQQVTLRCSSQSGHNTVSWYQQALGQGPQFIFQYYREEENGRGNFPPRFSGLQFPNYSSELNVNALELDDSALYLCARGTGGNTEAFFGQGTRLTVV.

This clonotype was found many times. This chain links TRBV11-2 with TRBJ2-1, with TRBD2 matching 9 bases. J was trimmed by 9 bases and V by 4 bases; bases with no gene match: 16. The CDR3 spans 17 residues. Germline V lookup: CDR1 SGHAT, CDR2 FQNNGV. The CDR3 region has the DNA TGTGCCAGCAGCTCGATAAGAGCTGGACTAGCGAGGGGTGAGCAGTTCTTC. It translates to CASSSIRAGLARGEQFF.

This clonotype turned up a few times. V and J are TRBV20-1 and TRBJ2-7; 12 positions match TRBD1. This CDR3 has 14 amino acids. The junction had 11 bases not matched to a gene; V was cut back by 7 bases and J by 7 bases. Germline V gene data show CDR1 as DFQATT and CDR2 as SNEGSKA (reference sequence). The CDR3 DNA sequence: TGCAGTGTCCCCCCGGGACAGGGGGCGCGTGAGCAGTACTTC. Residues: CSVPPGQGAREQYF.

The chain links TRBV3-1 to TRBJ2-1, with D unresolved. This CDR3 is 13 amino acids long. Trimming removed 0 bases from V and 12 bases from J, with 12 bases in between. The germline V gene has CDR1 LGHDT and CDR2 YNNKEL (reference sequence). The CDR3, as DNA: TGTGCCAGCAGCCAAGATCTGTCTGCCTGGCAGTTCTTC. Its translation: CASSQDLSAWQFF.

This clonotype was recorded at least ten times. CDR3 sequence: CASSSTDRGLSTIYF. CDR3 DNA: TGTGCCAGCAGCTCCACGGACAGGGGGCTAAGTACCATATATTTT. V and J are TRBV7-9 and TRBJ1-3; 11 bases match TRBD1. This CDR3 is built from 15 residues. Per the germline V gene, CDR1 is SEHNR and CDR2 is FQNEAQ (reference sequence). The V gene end was trimmed by 4 bases and the J gene end by 10 bases; junction bases not matched to a gene: 9. Complete variable domain (other parts from reference TRBV7-9 and TRBJ1-3): DTGVSQNPRHKITKRGQNVTFRCDPISEHNRLYWYRQTLGQGPEFLTYFQNEAQLEKSRLLSDRFSAERPKGSFSTLEIQRTEQGDSAMYLCASSSTDRGLSTIYFGEGSWLTVV.

This clonotype occurred a few times. CDR3 in amino acids: CSARDSGGPLQYF. The CDR3 DNA reads as TGCAGTGCTAGAGATTCTGGCGGGCCGCTGCAGTATTTT. V gene TRBV20-1 combines with J gene TRBJ2-3; weak D call: TRBD2 (5 bases). The CDR3 contains 13 residues. V was trimmed by 0 bases and J by 11 bases, leaving 15 bases between them. The germline gives CDR1 DFQATT, CDR2 SNEGSKA (reference sequence).

In its sample, this clonotype was seen many times. The CDR3 does not end in the conserved phenylalanine or tryptophan, so this is likely a read error. The CDR3 DNA reads as TGTGCCAGCAGCGGAACGGGACAGGGGAGCAATCAGCCCCAGCATTGT. Its translation is CASSGTGQGSNQPQHC. V and J are TRBV7-9 and TRBJ1-5; 10 bases match TRBD1. The trim removed 5 bases at V and 1 base at J, leaving 5 bases unmatched. This CDR3 is built from 16 residues. The germline V gene encodes CDR1 SEHNR and CDR2 FQNEAQ (reference sequence).

The chain recombines TRBV5-8 with TRBJ2-1, with D tentatively TRBD1 (7 bases). From germline, CDR1 is SGHTS and CDR2 YDEGEE. Trimming shortened V by 3 bases and J by 0 bases, and 25 bases separated the two germline ends. The length of the CDR3 is 20 residues. CDR3 sequence reads: CASSSTEGASDPSSYNEQFF. DNA for the CDR3: TGTGCCAGCAGCTCCACTGAGGGGGCTAGCGATCCGAGCTCCTACAATGAGCAGTTCTTC.

There are many counts of this clonotype. V and J are TRBV12-3 or TRBV12-4 and TRBJ1-2; unclear D gene. V lost 3 bases, J lost 1 base, and 6 bases lay in between. The CDR3 is 13 amino acids. CDR3: CASSLIGNYGYTF. For the CDR3, the DNA is TGTGCCAGCAGTTTGATCGGTAACTATGGCTACACCTTC.

Ten or more counts support this clonotype. This chain links TRBV7-2 with TRBJ1-1, with a weak D call TRBD1 (6 bases). Germline assignment: CDR1 SGHTA and CDR2 FQGNSA. The V gene lost 6 bases and the J gene lost 6 bases, with 14 bases spanning the gap. The length of the CDR3 is 13 residues. The CDR3 reads CASRRDIGPEAFF. In DNA form, the CDR3 reads TGTGCCAGCAGGAGGGACATTGGGCCTGAAGCTTTCTTT.

This clonotype was counted at least ten times. The chain couples TRBV29-1 to TRBJ2-5, with D tentatively TRBD2 (5 bases). Germline V gene data show CDR1 as SQVTM and CDR2 as ANQGSEA. The CDR3 is 12 amino acids. Trimming pared 6 bases from V and 2 bases from J, leaving 10 bases between. The CDR3 reads CSVGSGQETQYF. The CDR3 nucleotides are TGCAGCGTGGGGAGCGGACAAGAGACCCAGTACTTC. Variable domain in full (rest from reference TRBV29-1 and TRBJ2-5): SAVISQKPSRDICQRGTSLTIQCQVDSQVTMMFWYRQQPGQSLTLIATANQGSEATYESGFVIDKFPISRPNLTFSTLTVSNMSPEDSSIYLCSVGSGQETQYFGPGTRLLVL.